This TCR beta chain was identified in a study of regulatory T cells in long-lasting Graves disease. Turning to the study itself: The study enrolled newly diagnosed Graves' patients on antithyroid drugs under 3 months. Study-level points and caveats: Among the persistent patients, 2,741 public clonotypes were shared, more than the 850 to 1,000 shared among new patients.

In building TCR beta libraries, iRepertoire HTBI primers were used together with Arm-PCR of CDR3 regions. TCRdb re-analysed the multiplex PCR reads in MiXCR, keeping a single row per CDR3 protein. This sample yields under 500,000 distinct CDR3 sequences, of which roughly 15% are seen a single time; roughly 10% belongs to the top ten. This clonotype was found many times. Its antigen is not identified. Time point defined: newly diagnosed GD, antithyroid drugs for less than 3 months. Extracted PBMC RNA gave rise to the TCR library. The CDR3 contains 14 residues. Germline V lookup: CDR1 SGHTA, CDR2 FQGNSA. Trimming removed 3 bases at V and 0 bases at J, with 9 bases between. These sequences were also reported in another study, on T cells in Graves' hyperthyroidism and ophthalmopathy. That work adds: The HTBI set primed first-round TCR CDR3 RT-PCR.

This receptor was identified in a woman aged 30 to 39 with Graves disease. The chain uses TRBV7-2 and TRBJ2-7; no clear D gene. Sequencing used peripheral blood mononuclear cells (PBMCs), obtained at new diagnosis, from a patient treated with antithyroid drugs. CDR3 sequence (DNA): TGTGCCAGCAGCTTGGCCAGGAACTCCTACGAGCAGTACTTC. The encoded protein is CASSLARNSYEQYF.